These T cell receptor beta chains were read from a single sample in a study of shared clonotypes between healthy human individuals. Assay used: immunoSEQ multiplex PCR; TCRdb lists only in-frame clones, some missing. The sample shows approximately 1,000,000 clones, approximately 78% of them seen only once. The specimen was memory CD4+ T cells from PBMCs. All receptors derive from a man younger than 30 in good health. Some clones in this sample may be carry-over from other donors' samples. Each CDR3 is given with its conserved first and last residue. A row's size may be missing; if present it is once, few, many or a size class.

j_call v_call clone_size cdr3_aa
TRBJ2-3 TRBV4-1 - CASSQETDTQYF
TRBJ1-4 TRBV2 - CASSHPGQVDEKLFF
TRBJ1-2 TRBV6-5 few CASSYGQGFYGYTF
TRBJ2-2 TRBV5-1 - CASSLRNKGGELFF
TRBJ1-1 TRBV2 - CASRDRAGTEAFF
TRBJ2-1 TRBV29-1 - CSVEGLAGGHEQFF
TRBJ2-3 TRBV28 - CASSPRGRRVTDTQYF
TRBJ1-5 TRBV30 - CAWSRDSNQPQHF
TRBJ1-5 TRBV7-9 once CASSSYRDRSNQPQHF
TRBJ1-4 TRBV5-4 - CASSSWGGGGEKLFF
TRBJ1-2 TRBV28 - CASSFEGNPYGYTF
TRBJ1-4 TRBV5-5 - CASSFGNPREKLFF
TRBJ2-1 TRBV29-1 - CSGNLQGNEQFF
TRBJ2-4 TRBV5-1 - CASSLPGQPLCF
TRBJ2-1 TRBV30 - CAWSARSGTEQFF
TRBJ2-3 TRBV29-1 - CSVAPSGSFTDTQYF
TRBJ1-1 TRBV29-1 - CSVEGAGWRNTEAFF
TRBJ2-2 TRBV28 - CASSPGLGTGELFF
TRBJ1-1 TRBV10-3 - CAISAQGAVTEAFF
TRBJ2-5 TRBV6-5 - CASRDPRVETQYF
TRBJ1-5 TRBV6-1 - CASSEVGWGNQPQHF
TRBJ1-5 TRBV29-1 - CSVVTSPNQPQHF
TRBJ1-4 TRBV28 - CASSLPLGQAATNEKLFF
TRBJ2-2 TRBV30 few CAWSVLGNRPGELFF
TRBJ1-5 TRBV15 - CTAVSNQPQHF
TRBJ2-2 TRBV27 - CASSFRGAIGELFF
TRBJ1-1 TRBV14 - CASSQGVYTEAFF
TRBJ1-1 TRBV2 - CASSERGIREVRTEAFF
TRBJ2-2 TRBV27 once CASREQGALTGELFF
TRBJ2-1 TRBV4-1 - CASSRPGTGGGNEQFF
TRBJ2-7 TRBV7-3 - CASSLIGLAPSSYEQYF
TRBJ2-2 TRBV5-6 - CASSSWTGVNTGELFF
TRBJ2-7 TRBV27 - CASSLRATGQTISYEQYF
TRBJ1-1 TRBV7-2 - CASSPEGQALNTEAFF
TRBJ2-2 TRBV7-3 - CASSFHFTGELFF
TRBJ2-3 TRBV12-5 - CASGPGGDTQYF
TRBJ1-5 TRBV7-3 few CAVQGMNNQPQHF
TRBJ2-5 TRBV27 - CASTPRAGGETQYF
TRBJ1-4 TRBV5-1 - CASSLEGPNEKLFF
TRBJ2-3 TRBV28 once CASRSPGSFSDTQYF